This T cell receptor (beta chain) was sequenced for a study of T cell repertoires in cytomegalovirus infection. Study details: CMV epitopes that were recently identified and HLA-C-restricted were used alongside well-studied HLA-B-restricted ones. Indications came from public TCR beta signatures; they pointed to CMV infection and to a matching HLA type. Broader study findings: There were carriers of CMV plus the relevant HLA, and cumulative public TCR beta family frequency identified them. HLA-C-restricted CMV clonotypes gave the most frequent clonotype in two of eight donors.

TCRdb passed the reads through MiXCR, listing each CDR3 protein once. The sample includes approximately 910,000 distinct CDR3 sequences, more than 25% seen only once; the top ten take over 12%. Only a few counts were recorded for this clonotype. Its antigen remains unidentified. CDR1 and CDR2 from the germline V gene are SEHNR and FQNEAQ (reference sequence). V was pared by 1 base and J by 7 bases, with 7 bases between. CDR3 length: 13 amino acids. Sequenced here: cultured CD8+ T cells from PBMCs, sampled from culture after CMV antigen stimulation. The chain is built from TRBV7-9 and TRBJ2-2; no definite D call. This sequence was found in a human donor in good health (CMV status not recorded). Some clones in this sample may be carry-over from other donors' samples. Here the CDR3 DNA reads TGTGCCAGCAGCTTAGGCGCCCACGGGGAGCTGTTTTTT. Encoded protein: CASSLGAHGELFF.